The rows below give T cell receptor beta chains drawn from one sample of a study of neurological immune-mediated disorders. TCRdb recomputed calls from the 5' RACE reads with MiXCR, one row per CDR3 protein. Altogether 50,000 to 60,000 distinct CDR3 sequences are present, over 3.5% being singletons, with the ten largest covering roughly 2%. Sequenced input: CD4+ T cells from blood. These receptors came from a middle-aged woman with multiple sclerosis. Both conserved end residues are part of each CDR3. The D gene is left open where the match is weak. Part of the rows lack a size; the others show once, few, many or a class for expanded clones.

j_gene: TRBJ2-4; abundance: few; v_gene: TRBV6-2/TRBV6-3; d_gene: TRBD2; CDR3nt: TGTGCCAGCAGTTCGGGCGGGGGGGCCGGAAACATTCAGTACTTC; CDR3aa: CASSSGGGAGNIQYF
j_gene: TRBJ1-5; abundance: many; v_gene: TRBV20-1; d_gene: TRBD1; CDR3nt: TGCAGTGCTAGCTCCTCGGGACAGGGGGGAGCATGGCCCCAGCATTTT; CDR3aa: CSASSSGQGGAWPQHF
j_gene: TRBJ2-3; abundance: few; v_gene: TRBV12-3/TRBV12-4; d_gene: TRBD1; CDR3nt: TGTGCCAGCAGTTGGGGACAGGTGTTCACAGATACGCAGTATTTT; CDR3aa: CASSWGQVFTDTQYF
j_gene: TRBJ1-1; abundance: few; v_gene: TRBV12-3/TRBV12-4; d_gene: .; CDR3nt: TGTGCCAGCAGTTTAGTAGCAGGGTTGAACACTGAAGCTTTCTTT; CDR3aa: CASSLVAGLNTEAFF
j_gene: TRBJ1-1; abundance: many; v_gene: TRBV7-8; d_gene: .; CDR3nt: TGTGCCAGCAGCTTACCGAAAAAGGGACCCAAGTCTACTGAAGCTTTCTTT; CDR3aa: CASSLPKKGPKSTEAFF
j_gene: TRBJ1-3; abundance: many; v_gene: TRBV5-1; d_gene: .; CDR3nt: TGCGCCAGCAGCCTCCGGGACGGTGGAAACACCATATATTTT; CDR3aa: CASSLRDGGNTIYF
j_gene: TRBJ2-3; abundance: many; v_gene: TRBV29-1; d_gene: TRBD2; CDR3nt: TGCAGCGTAACTTATAGCGGGGTGACAGATACGCAGTATTTT; CDR3aa: CSVTYSGVTDTQYF
j_gene: TRBJ1-2; abundance: many; v_gene: TRBV6-1; d_gene: .; CDR3nt: TGTGCCAGCGAAGACGACTATGGCTACACCTTC; CDR3aa: CASEDDYGYTF
j_gene: TRBJ1-1; abundance: many; v_gene: TRBV5-1; d_gene: TRBD1; CDR3nt: TGCGCCAGCAGCTGGAGGGACAGGGTGAGTGAAGCTTTCTTT; CDR3aa: CASSWRDRVSEAFF
j_gene: TRBJ2-2; abundance: many; v_gene: TRBV6-6; d_gene: .; CDR3nt: TGTGCCAGCAGTTACTCGATAGGGTTTACACCCGGGGAGCTGTTTTTT; CDR3aa: CASSYSIGFTPGELFF
j_gene: TRBJ1-5; abundance: many; v_gene: TRBV5-1; d_gene: .; CDR3nt: TGCGCCAGCAGCCTGGGGGGGGGTAGCAATCAGCCCCAGCATTTT; CDR3aa: CASSLGGGSNQPQHF
j_gene: TRBJ1-1; abundance: many; v_gene: TRBV15; d_gene: TRBD1; CDR3nt: TGTGCCACCAAGGGACAGGGTAGAGCTGAAGCTTTCTTT; CDR3aa: CATKGQGRAEAFF
j_gene: TRBJ2-4; abundance: many; v_gene: TRBV3-1; d_gene: .; CDR3nt: TGTGCCAGCAGCCACCTACTAGCCAAAAACATTCAGTACTTC; CDR3aa: CASSHLLAKNIQYF
j_gene: TRBJ2-2; abundance: many; v_gene: TRBV5-5; d_gene: .; CDR3nt: TGTGCCAGCAGCTTGGAAGGGGGGGGGATCACCGGGGAGCTGTTTTTT; CDR3aa: CASSLEGGGITGELFF
j_gene: TRBJ2-1; abundance: many; v_gene: TRBV18; d_gene: .; CDR3nt: TGTGCCAGCTCACCCCTTCAGGGTGAGCAGTTCTTC; CDR3aa: CASSPLQGEQFF
j_gene: TRBJ1-2; abundance: .; v_gene: TRBV7-2; d_gene: TRBD1; CDR3nt: TGTGCCAGCAGCCGGCAGACAGGGGTTAACTATGGCTACACCTTC; CDR3aa: CASSRQTGVNYGYTF
j_gene: TRBJ1-5; abundance: many; v_gene: TRBV7-3; d_gene: .; CDR3nt: TGTGCCAGCAGTTGGCGACGGGGTCAGCCCCAGCATTTT; CDR3aa: CASSWRRGQPQHF
j_gene: TRBJ2-7; abundance: many; v_gene: TRBV10-3; d_gene: TRBD2; CDR3nt: TGTGCCACCAAACTAGCGGGGCTTAGCGAGCAGTACTTC; CDR3aa: CATKLAGLSEQYF
j_gene: TRBJ1-1; abundance: many; v_gene: TRBV5-1; d_gene: .; CDR3nt: TGCGCCAGCAGCTCGCATTCGGGTACACCTGAAGCTTTCTTT; CDR3aa: CASSSHSGTPEAFF
j_gene: TRBJ1-2; abundance: many; v_gene: TRBV5-5; d_gene: .; CDR3nt: TGTGCCAGCAGCTTGGACACGAGGCCGGGCTACACCTTC; CDR3aa: CASSLDTRPGYTF
j_gene: TRBJ1-5; abundance: many; v_gene: TRBV27; d_gene: .; CDR3nt: TGTGCCAGCAGTTTAGTAGAGGCTTTGGGCAATCAGCCCCAGCATTTT; CDR3aa: CASSLVEALGNQPQHF
j_gene: TRBJ1-1; abundance: many; v_gene: TRBV11-2; d_gene: .; CDR3nt: TGTGCCAGCAGCTCTCGGCAGGACACTGAAGCTTTCTTT; CDR3aa: CASSSRQDTEAFF
j_gene: TRBJ1-1; abundance: many; v_gene: TRBV5-1; d_gene: TRBD1; CDR3nt: TGCGCCAGCAGCTTTAGGACAGGTTTGAACACTGAAGCTTTCTTT; CDR3aa: CASSFRTGLNTEAFF
j_gene: TRBJ1-6; abundance: few; v_gene: TRBV5-1; d_gene: .; CDR3nt: TGCGCCAGCGGTGGAGGGACCCCCGATTCACCCCTCCACTTT; CDR3aa: CASGGGTPDSPLHF
j_gene: TRBJ2-1; abundance: many; v_gene: TRBV5-1; d_gene: TRBD1; CDR3nt: TGCGCCAGCAGCTTGAGAAGGGGGCTCGGCGATGAGCAGTTCTTC; CDR3aa: CASSLRRGLGDEQFF
j_gene: TRBJ1-1; abundance: many; v_gene: TRBV18; d_gene: TRBD1; CDR3nt: TGTGCCAGCTCGATCTTAGGACAGGTGAACACTGAAGCTTTCTTT; CDR3aa: CASSILGQVNTEAFF
j_gene: TRBJ2-3; abundance: many; v_gene: TRBV29-1; d_gene: .; CDR3nt: TGCAGCGTTGAAAGATCTAGGTGGGGAGATACGCAGTATTTT; CDR3aa: CSVERSRWGDTQYF
j_gene: TRBJ1-3; abundance: many; v_gene: TRBV29-1; d_gene: .; CDR3nt: TGCAGCGTTGAAATCCGACCTTCGGACGAAAACACCATATATTTT; CDR3aa: CSVEIRPSDENTIYF
j_gene: TRBJ2-5; abundance: few; v_gene: TRBV12-3/TRBV12-4; d_gene: TRBD2; CDR3nt: TGTGCCAGCAGTGCTAGCGGCCGCGACCAGTACTTC; CDR3aa: CASSASGRDQYF
j_gene: TRBJ1-1; abundance: .; v_gene: TRBV12-3/TRBV12-4; d_gene: .; CDR3nt: TGTGCCAGCAGTTCCAGGGGAGGGAACACTGAAGCTTTCTTT; CDR3aa: CASSSRGGNTEAFF
j_gene: TRBJ2-7; abundance: medium-sized; v_gene: TRBV7-2; d_gene: TRBD2; CDR3nt: TGTGCCAGCAGCCCCCGGACTAGCGGGGGGGCCGCGGACTTC; CDR3aa: CASSPRTSGGAADF
j_gene: TRBJ1-1; abundance: few; v_gene: TRBV19; d_gene: .; CDR3nt: TGTGCCAGTAGGTCCCGGGACCGAAAGGTGGACACTGAAGCTTTCTTT; CDR3aa: CASRSRDRKVDTEAFF
j_gene: TRBJ1-1; abundance: many; v_gene: TRBV7-2; d_gene: .; CDR3nt: TGTGCCAGCAGCTTACGGGGCATGAACACTGAAGCTTTCTTT; CDR3aa: CASSLRGMNTEAFF
j_gene: TRBJ2-3; abundance: many; v_gene: TRBV5-1; d_gene: .; CDR3nt: TGCGCCAGCAGGCTAATGGTCTCTAGCACAGATACGCAGTATTTT; CDR3aa: CASRLMVSSTDTQYF
j_gene: TRBJ1-1; abundance: many; v_gene: TRBV21-1; d_gene: .; CDR3nt: TGTGCCAGCAGCAAAAAGGACAGTCTAACTGAAGCTTTCTTT; CDR3aa: CASSKKDSLTEAFF
j_gene: TRBJ2-6; abundance: many; v_gene: TRBV7-9; d_gene: .; CDR3nt: TGTGCCAGCAGCTTCGGCAGATACTTCTCTGGGGCCAACGTCCTGACTTTC; CDR3aa: CASSFGRYFSGANVLTF
j_gene: TRBJ1-4; abundance: many; v_gene: TRBV20-1; d_gene: .; CDR3nt: TGCAGTGCTAGAGATCGAAAGGGTTTGGAAAAACTGTTTTTT; CDR3aa: CSARDRKGLEKLFF
j_gene: TRBJ2-5; abundance: many; v_gene: TRBV20-1; d_gene: .; CDR3nt: TGCAGTGCTTCCTCGGTCTTAGGGCGGGAGACCCAGTACTTC; CDR3aa: CSASSVLGRETQYF
j_gene: TRBJ1-1; abundance: many; v_gene: TRBV5-1; d_gene: TRBD1; CDR3nt: TGCGCCAGCAGCTTGCTCGGGACAGGGACTGAAGCTTTCTTT; CDR3aa: CASSLLGTGTEAFF
j_gene: TRBJ2-3; abundance: many; v_gene: TRBV12-3/TRBV12-4; d_gene: TRBD1; CDR3nt: TGTGCCAGCAGTACCACCGGGACAGGGGCTGGAGATACGCAGTATTTT; CDR3aa: CASSTTGTGAGDTQYF
j_gene: TRBJ2-1; abundance: many; v_gene: TRBV2; d_gene: .; CDR3nt: TGTGCCAGCAGTGAAGCGCCTCGGGTACCCCAGTTCTTC; CDR3aa: CASSEAPRVPQFF
j_gene: TRBJ2-1; abundance: many; v_gene: TRBV7-9; d_gene: .; CDR3nt: TGTGCCAGCAGTCATAAAGGCCTACGGGACTCTAGGAATGAGCAGTTCTTC; CDR3aa: CASSHKGLRDSRNEQFF
j_gene: TRBJ1-2; abundance: many; v_gene: TRBV29-1; d_gene: TRBD1; CDR3nt: TGCAGCGTTGAAGATCGGGGGACAGGGAATGGCTACACCTTC; CDR3aa: CSVEDRGTGNGYTF
j_gene: TRBJ1-2; abundance: many; v_gene: TRBV2; d_gene: .; CDR3nt: TGTGCCAGCATTATACAGGGTAGCGATGGCTACACCTTC; CDR3aa: CASIIQGSDGYTF
j_gene: TRBJ2-2; abundance: many; v_gene: TRBV12-3/TRBV12-4; d_gene: TRBD1; CDR3nt: TGTGCCAGCAGTTACCTTAGACAGGGGATCGGGGAGCTGTTTTTT; CDR3aa: CASSYLRQGIGELFF
j_gene: TRBJ2-3; abundance: many; v_gene: TRBV3-1; d_gene: .; CDR3nt: TGTGCCAGCAGCCAAGATGGCGGACAGTTCACAGATACGCAGTATTTT; CDR3aa: CASSQDGGQFTDTQYF
j_gene: TRBJ1-1; abundance: many; v_gene: TRBV11-2; d_gene: .; CDR3nt: TGTGCCAGCAGCCCAGGGCGGACTGAAGCTTTCTTT; CDR3aa: CASSPGRTEAFF
j_gene: TRBJ2-1; abundance: many; v_gene: TRBV5-6; d_gene: TRBD1; CDR3nt: TGTGCCAGCAGCTTACCCGGGACAGCCTACAATGAGCAGTTCTTC; CDR3aa: CASSLPGTAYNEQFF
j_gene: TRBJ2-2; abundance: many; v_gene: TRBV7-2; d_gene: TRBD2; CDR3nt: TGTGCCAGCAGCCCTAGCGGGGGTGGGACCGGGGAGCTGTTTTTT; CDR3aa: CASSPSGGGTGELFF
j_gene: TRBJ2-1; abundance: many; v_gene: TRBV24-1; d_gene: .; CDR3nt: TGTGCCACCAGTGATGGAGGGGGTATTAGGAATGAGCAGTTCTTC; CDR3aa: CATSDGGGIRNEQFF
j_gene: TRBJ1-1; abundance: many; v_gene: TRBV5-1; d_gene: TRBD1; CDR3nt: TGCGCCAGCAGCTTGGGGGACAGGGGACGGAACACTGAAGCTTTCTTT; CDR3aa: CASSLGDRGRNTEAFF
j_gene: TRBJ1-5; abundance: many; v_gene: TRBV20-1; d_gene: .; CDR3nt: TGCAGTGCTAGAAGTCAGGGGAGTCAGCCCCAGCATTTT; CDR3aa: CSARSQGSQPQHF
j_gene: TRBJ2-2; abundance: many; v_gene: TRBV5-1; d_gene: TRBD1; CDR3nt: TGCGCCAGCAGCTTCGGCAGGGGGAAGGTCGGGGAGCTGTTTTTT; CDR3aa: CASSFGRGKVGELFF